This TCR beta chain was observed in a study of patients and donors after allogeneic stem cell transplantation. CDR3 length: 15 residues. CDR1 LGHNA and CDR2 YNFKEQ come from the germline V gene. The V end lost 1 base, the J end lost 3 bases, and 9 bases lay between the germline ends. This clonotype was recorded a few times. TCRdb re-derived calls from the RT-PCR reads in MiXCR, one entry per CDR3 protein. The repertoire holds some 880,000 distinct CDR3 sequences, roughly 17% seen once, with 5% to 6.5% in the top ten. This chain uses TRBV4-2 with TRBJ2-2; tentative D call: TRBD2 (5 bases). Sequenced: blood, either unsorted or a sorted T cell fraction (not recorded which). The source of this sequence is a human donor who was either an allogeneic HSCT recipient or a stem cell or donor lymphocyte infusion donor (not recorded which). It is not recorded whose cells these are; they may come from a transplant donor. The CDR3 region is CASSQGGPDTGELFF. The DNA for the CDR3 is TGTGCCAGCAGCCAAGGAGGGCCGGACACCGGGGAGCTGTTTTTT.